Listed below are T cell receptor beta chains from one sample, sequenced in a study of neoadjuvant anti-PD-1 for oral cavity cancer. TCRdb keeps only in-frame clones here, not all; method: immunoSEQ multiplex PCR. Among tens of thousands of clones listed, about 86% were seen once. Material: PBMCs, obtained before nivolumab (anti-PD-1) treatment. The receptors were sampled from a person aged 40-85 years with oral cavity squamous cell carcinoma. CDR3s include the opening cysteine and the closing phenylalanine or tryptophan. D genes are given only for firm matches. The size of a clone is reported for some rows only, either as once, few or many, or as a class for expanded clones.

>TRBV2|TRBD1|NA|TRBJ1-2
CASSVRTGGYGYTF
TGTGCCAGCAGTGTAAGGACAGGGGGCTATGGCTACACCTTC
>TRBV7-3|TRBD1|NA|TRBJ1-1
CASSRGQGRTEAFF
TGTGCCAGCAGCCGGGGACAGGGGAGGACTGAAGCTTTCTTT
>TRBV19|NA|few|TRBJ1-2
CASSITYSSNYGYTF
TGTGCCAGTAGTATCACGTACAGCTCTAACTATGGCTACACCTTC
>TRBV15|NA|NA|TRBJ2-7
CATSRDSIPEQYF
TGTGCCACCAGCAGAGATAGTATCCCCGAGCAGTACTTC
>TRBV7-3|NA|NA|TRBJ2-2
CASSLATGELFF
TGTGCCAGCAGCTTAGCGACCGGGGAGCTGTTTTTT
>TRBV27|NA|NA|TRBJ2-1
CASSSTPYNEQFF
TGTGCCAGCAGCTCCACACCCTACAATGAGCAGTTCTTC
>TRBV9|TRBD1|few|TRBJ1-2
CASSVSAGGDYGYTF
TGTGCCAGCAGCGTCTCGGCAGGGGGCGACTATGGCTACACCTTC
>TRBV30|NA|NA|TRBJ2-5
CAWSVGGETQYF
TGTGCCTGGAGTGTAGGCGGGGAGACCCAGTACTTC
>TRBV6-1|NA|NA|TRBJ2-5
CASSEDGESSYQETQYF
TGTGCCAGCAGTGAAGATGGGGAAAGTTCGTACCAAGAGACCCAGTACTTC
>TRBV6-1|NA|NA|TRBJ2-3
CASSVSVGLRTDTQYF
TGTGCCAGCAGTGTGAGTGTAGGACTACGCACAGATACGCAGTATTTT
>TRBV2|NA|NA|TRBJ1-5
CASSAWGAGQPQHF
TGTGCCAGCAGTGCATGGGGGGCCGGACAGCCCCAGCATTTT
>TRBV7-8|TRBD1|NA|TRBJ2-5
CASRRAGTGVQETQYF
TGTGCCAGCAGGAGGGCCGGGACAGGGGTTCAAGAGACCCAGTACTTC
>TRBV11-2|TRBD1|NA|TRBJ2-7
CASSHPSLRQGRGEQYF
TGTGCCAGCAGTCACCCTTCGCTCCGACAGGGGAGAGGCGAGCAGTACTTC
>TRBV7-3|TRBD1|few|TRBJ1-2
CASSRGQGQYGYTF
TGTGCCAGCAGCCGAGGACAGGGGCAGTATGGCTACACCTTC
>TRBV2|NA|NA|TRBJ2-3
CATAWVVRRDTQYF
TGTGCCACAGCTTGGGTAGTTCGGAGGGATACGCAGTATTTT
>TRBV5-1|NA|NA|TRBJ2-7
CASSLRSTYEQYF
TGCGCCAGCAGCCTACGGTCTACCTACGAGCAGTACTTC
>TRBV21-1|NA|NA|TRBJ2-7
CASSPLNGSGTVKSGGDEQYF
TGTGCCAGCAGCCCCCTGAACGGGAGTGGGACAGTGAAGTCTGGTGGTGACGAGCAGTACTTC
>TRBV5-1|TRBD1|NA|TRBJ2-5
CASRRTGRETQYF
TGCGCCAGCAGGCGGACAGGGCGAGAGACCCAGTACTTC
>TRBV6-1|NA|NA|TRBJ2-6
CASSDVRAGANVLTF
TGTGCCAGCAGTGATGTGCGGGCTGGGGCCAACGTCCTGACTTTC
>TRBV5-6|NA|NA|TRBJ1-5
CASSLGFVSNQPQHF
TGTGCCAGCAGCTTAGGGTTTGTGAGCAATCAGCCCCAGCATTTT
>TRBV5-4|NA|once|TRBJ1-3
CASSPGHQSSGNTIYF
TGTGCCAGCAGCCCCGGGCACCAGAGCTCTGGAAACACCATATATTTT
>TRBV4-1|TRBD1|NA|TRBJ1-5
CASSQADGTGLYQPQHF
TGCGCCAGCAGCCAAGCGGACGGGACAGGGCTTTATCAGCCCCAGCATTTT
>TRBV10-3|TRBD1|NA|TRBJ2-7
CAIRTGTAKDEQYF
TGTGCCATCAGGACCGGGACAGCCAAAGACGAGCAGTACTTC
>TRBV5-1|TRBD2|NA|TRBJ2-7
CASSLSPTGGIYEQYF
TGCGCCAGCAGCTTGTCGCCGACCGGGGGGATCTACGAGCAGTACTTC
>TRBV13|NA|few|TRBJ1-2
CASSLVQSYGYTF
TGTGCCAGCAGCTTAGTACAAAGCTATGGCTACACCTTC
>TRBV9|NA|NA|TRBJ1-1
CASSAPQGGLRVNTEAFF
TGTGCCAGCAGCGCACCACAGGGTGGGCTAAGGGTGAACACTGAAGCTTTCTTT
>TRBV7-9|NA|NA|TRBJ1-6
CASSFQFKGAPLHF
TGTGCCAGCAGCTTTCAATTTAAGGGGGCACCCCTCCACTTT
>TRBV4-1|TRBD2|NA|TRBJ2-2
CASSQEGPRGRASNTGELFF
TGCGCCAGCAGCCAAGAAGGCCCCCGGGGGAGGGCCTCGAACACCGGGGAGCTGTTTTTT
>TRBV5-1|NA|NA|TRBJ2-5
CASSLGLLLPRFRQETQYF
TGCGCCAGCAGCTTGGGGTTATTACTTCCGAGATTTCGGCAAGAGACCCAGTACTTC
>TRBV7-3|NA|few|TRBJ2-7
CASSLWGSYEQYF
TGTGCCAGCAGCTTATGGGGGTCCTACGAGCAGTACTTC
>TRBV30|TRBD1|NA|TRBJ1-6
CAWSARRGGSSPLHF
TGTGCCTGGAGTGCCCGCAGGGGGGGCAGTTCACCCCTCCACTTT
>TRBV11-2|NA|NA|TRBJ1-4
CASRKPGRDNEKLFF
TGTGCCAGCCGAAAACCCGGCAGAGATAATGAAAAACTGTTTTTT
>TRBV11-3|NA|NA|TRBJ2-1
CASSNTAVGFSSYNEQFF
TGTGCCAGCAGTAATACCGCGGTCGGATTCAGCTCCTACAATGAGCAGTTCTTC
>TRBV9|TRBD1|once|TRBJ2-4
CASSETGLAKNIQYF
TGTGCCAGCAGCGAGACAGGGTTGGCCAAAAACATTCAGTACTTC
>TRBV5-4|NA|NA|TRBJ1-1
CASSLMTGSNTEAFF
TGTGCCAGCAGCTTGATGACAGGCTCGAACACTGAAGCTTTCTTT
>TRBV30|NA|NA|TRBJ1-2
CAWSLGAVWGYTF
TGTGCCTGGAGTCTGGGGGCGGTTTGGGGCTACACCTTC
>TRBV6-5|NA|NA|TRBJ2-7
CASKNAGSPNFLYF
TGTGCCAGCAAAAATGCGGGATCGCCCAATTTTCTGTACTTC
>TRBV5-5|NA|NA|TRBJ2-3
CASSLMSGGDPDTQYF
TGTGCCAGCAGCTTGATGAGTGGGGGAGATCCAGATACGCAGTATTTT
>TRBV14|NA|NA|TRBJ1-2
CASIRHSPYGYTF
TGTGCCAGCATTCGACACAGCCCCTATGGCTACACCTTC
>TRBV6-6|NA|NA|TRBJ1-2
CASRLDSLYGYTF
TGTGCCAGCAGGTTGGACAGCCTTTATGGCTACACCTTC
>TRBV5-1|NA|NA|TRBJ1-4
CASSGSGSWLDATNEKLFF
TGCGCCAGCAGCGGGTCAGGGTCTTGGCTCGACGCAACTAATGAAAAACTGTTTTTT
>TRBV7-9|TRBD1|few|TRBJ1-4
CASSLAGTGNEKLFF
TGTGCCAGCAGCTTAGCCGGGACAGGGAATGAAAAACTGTTTTTT
>TRBV11-2|TRBD1|NA|TRBJ1-1
CASSWNRGWAEAFF
TGTGCCAGCAGTTGGAACAGGGGTTGGGCTGAAGCTTTCTTT
>TRBV6-1|TRBD1|NA|TRBJ1-5
CASSELRGLKNQPQHF
TGTGCCAGCAGTGAGCTCAGGGGGCTAAAGAATCAGCCCCAGCATTTT
>TRBV5-4|NA|NA|TRBJ1-2
CASSFGQTNYGYTF
TGTGCCAGCAGCTTCGGACAGACAAACTATGGCTACACCTTC
>TRBV14|NA|NA|TRBJ1-2
CASSQESNRRYTF
TGTGCCAGCAGCCAAGAGTCCAACAGACGCTACACCTTC
>TRBV7-9|TRBD1|few|TRBJ1-2
CASSLRGLDGGYTF
TGTGCCAGCAGCTTAAGGGGGCTCGATGGTGGCTACACCTTC
>TRBV5-6|TRBD1|NA|TRBJ1-4
CASSRTGSGEKLFF
TGTGCCAGCAGCCGGACAGGGTCTGGCGAAAAACTGTTTTTT
>TRBV2|TRBD2|once|TRBJ2-5
CASRTSGSVETQYF
TGTGCCAGCAGGACTAGCGGGAGTGTGGAGACCCAGTACTTC
>TRBV5-1|TRBD2|few|TRBJ2-1
CASSLTSGRPNEQFF
TGCGCCAGCAGCTTGACTAGCGGGAGGCCTAATGAGCAGTTCTTC
>TRBV19|TRBD1|once|TRBJ1-1
CASSRTGRNTEAFF
TGTGCCAGTAGTAGGACAGGGCGGAACACTGAAGCTTTCTTT
>TRBV5-1|NA|NA|TRBJ1-1
CASGLGSNTEAFF
TGCGCCAGCGGGTTAGGGTCAAACACTGAAGCTTTCTTT
>TRBV5-1|TRBD2|NA|TRBJ2-7
CASSSGLAAYEQYF
TGCGCCAGCAGCTCTGGACTAGCGGCCTACGAGCAGTACTTC
>TRBV10-3|NA|NA|TRBJ1-2
CAISAGSAGKYGYTF
TGTGCCATCAGTGCGGGTTCGGCAGGGAAGTATGGCTACACCTTC
>TRBV4-2|NA|few|TRBJ2-1
CASSQDLPSPYNEQFF
TGTGCCAGCAGCCAAGATCTTCCAAGTCCCTACAATGAGCAGTTCTTC